This T cell receptor (beta chain) was recovered during a study of blood T cell repertoires in COVID-19. Study overall: Whether acute or convalescent, the COVID-19 samples came from the United States, Italy and Spain.

While infection was still active, Seattle patients were enrolled and then followed longitudinally. V was shortened by 2 bases and J by 5 bases, with 12 bases between the two germline ends. Germline lookup yields CDR1 MDHEN and CDR2 SYDVKM. The CDR3 is 14 residues long. Method: immunoSEQ multiplex PCR; TCRdb's copy keeps in-frame clones and lacks some. The sample has 50,000 or so clones, approximately 80% seen once; the top ten hold around 10%. This sequence joins TRBV28 and TRBJ1-1; TRBD1 is a possible D gene (5 bases). This TCR was sampled from an older man with COVID-19, enrolled during active disease. The sample consisted of peripheral blood. The chain's CDR3 is CASSLPRQWTEAFF. The DNA of the CDR3 is TGTGCCAGCAGTTTACCCCGACAGTGGACTGAAGCTTTCTTT.